One sample yielded the 14 T cell receptor beta chains listed below, sequenced in a study of blood T cell repertoires in COVID-19. Here immunoSEQ multiplex PCR was the method, and the copy in TCRdb shows in-frame clones only, minus some. Among under 130,000 clones listed, 70% to 80% were seen once. The sample consisted of peripheral blood. These receptors were obtained from a man between 65 and 79 years old with active or convalescent COVID-19.

This chain joins TRBV18 and TRBJ2-5; a possible D gene is TRBD2 (6 bases). Trimming took 6 bases from V and 5 from J, leaving 19 bases between them. CDR1 is KGHSH, CDR2 LQKENI, per germline. The CDR3 covers 15 residues. The CDR3 region is CASSPNGGRWETQYF. The CDR3 DNA follows: TGTGCCAGCTCCCCCAACGGGGGTCGCTGGGAGACCCAGTACTTC. Combining the CDR3 with reference TRBV18 and TRBJ2-5 gives the whole variable domain NAGVMQNPRHLVRRRGQEARLRCSPMKGHSHVYWYRQLPEEGLKFMVYLQKENIIDESGMPKERFSAEFPKEGPSILRIQQVVRGDSAAYFCASSPNGGRWETQYFGPGTRLLVL.

The chain is built from TRBV12-3 or TRBV12-4 and TRBJ1-1; TRBD1 matches 10 bases. The CDR3 contains 13 residues. Unmatched junction bases numbered 9, after V lost 6 bases and J lost 11 bases. In nucleotides, the CDR3 is TGTGCCAGCAGCACCCGACAGGGGGCGCCTGCTTTCTTT. The encoded protein is CASSTRQGAPAFF.

Turning to this clone: A read error may account for a junction end that differs from germline. The rearrangement joins TRBV27 to TRBJ2-1; TRBD2 agrees at 8 bases. This CDR3 region has 20 residues. CDR1 is MNHEY, CDR2 SMNVEV, per germline (reference sequence). CDR3 sequence reads: CASSLSRTSPWGGGYNQQFF. CDR3 sequence (DNA): TGTGCCAGCAGTTTATCAAGGACTAGCCCGTGGGGTGGGGGCTACAATCAGCAGTTCTTC.

This clone is a singleton in its sample. The DNA of the CDR3 is TGTGCCAGCGGGGGACAGTCGAGGTCTGACATTCAGTACTTC. As protein: CASGGQSRSDIQYF. The chain carries TRBV6-5 and TRBJ2-4; 7 nucleotides align to TRBD1. After removal of 8 bases from V and 8 bases from J, the junction contained 12 bases not matched to a gene. Germline values: CDR1 MNHEY, CDR2 SVGAGI. The CDR3 runs 14 residues.

The V gene is TRBV5-1, the J gene TRBJ2-3; 10 positions match TRBD2. Germline V gives CDR1 SGHRS, CDR2 YFSETQ. The ends lost 4 bases at V and 3 bases at J; junction bases unmatched: 2. The CDR3 has 14 residues. This CDR3 reads CASSETSGTDTQYF. CDR3 DNA sequence: TGCGCCAGCAGCGAGACTAGCGGGACAGATACGCAGTATTTT.

The rearrangement joins TRBV5-1 to TRBJ2-3, with 7 bases fitting TRBD2. V lost 5 bases and J lost 0; bases outside the gene matches: 6. Germline V gene data show CDR1 as SGHRS and CDR2 as YFSETQ. The CDR3 loop spans 15 amino acids. The chain's CDR3 is CASSGSGESTDTQYF. The DNA of the CDR3 is TGCGCCAGCAGTGGGAGCGGGGAGAGCACAGATACGCAGTATTTT.

This chain uses TRBV5-4 with TRBJ2-3; no definite D call. The CDR3 is 16 amino acids. Trimming left V 1 base short and J 0 bases short, with 12 bases between. The germline gives CDR1 SGHNT, CDR2 YYREEE (reference sequence). The CDR3 here is CASSLFIRTSTDTQYF. CDR3 bases: TGTGCCAGCAGCTTGTTTATACGAACTAGCACAGATACGCAGTATTTT.

This chain joins TRBV11-1 and TRBJ1-1, with a weak D call TRBD1 (6 bases). Germline assignment: CDR1 SGHAT and CDR2 FQDESV (reference sequence). This CDR3 has 15 residues. Trimming shortened V by 1 base and J by 1 base, and 10 bases separated the two germline ends. CDR3 DNA: TGTGCCAGCAGCTTAGGCCCGGACAGGAACACTGAAGCTTTCTTT. Amino acid sequence: CASSLGPDRNTEAFF.

CDR3 in DNA: TGTGCCAGCAGCCAAGATGGAGGGACCGGGGAGCTGTTTTTT. It encodes CASSQDGGTGELFF. The genes are TRBV11-3 and TRBJ2-2; perhaps TRBD2 as D (6 bases). The CDR3 consists of 14 residues. Germline V gene lookup returns CDR1 SGHNT and CDR2 YENEEA. The V end was cut by 5 bases, the J end by 5 bases, with 12 bases between.

The chain couples TRBV19 to TRBJ2-6; D might be TRBD1 (6 bases). V was cut by 6 bases and J by 2 bases, with 11 bases left in between. CDR3 length: 15 residues. Looked up from germline, CDR1 is LNHDA and CDR2 is SQIVND (reference sequence). The CDR3 reads CASRSGDAGANVLTF. In DNA form, the CDR3 reads TGTGCCAGTAGATCAGGGGATGCTGGGGCCAACGTCCTGACTTTC.

J is TRBJ1-5 and V is TRBV6-6; 11 bases map to TRBD1. CDR1 and CDR2 from the germline V gene are MNHNY and SVGAGI (reference sequence). J was trimmed by 0 bases and V by 5 bases; bases with no gene match: 9. CDR3 length equals 18 residues. The CDR3: CASSPWTGGVNSNQPQHF. The CDR3 DNA sequence: TGTGCCAGCAGTCCTTGGACAGGGGGCGTGAATAGCAATCAGCCCCAGCATTTT.

The chain combines TRBV18 with TRBJ1-3; 11 bases fit TRBD1. Germline V gene lookup returns CDR1 KGHSH and CDR2 LQKENI. V lost 4 bases and J lost 0; bases outside the gene matches: 2. The CDR3 extends over 16 amino acids. The CDR3 DNA reads as TGTGCCAGCTCACGCGGGACAGGGGGCTCTGGAAACACCATATATTTT. Translated: CASSRGTGGSGNTIYF.

This chain connects TRBV6-5 to TRBJ1-6; 9 nucleotides match TRBD1. This CDR3 is built from 15 residues. Germline V gene data show CDR1 as MNHEY and CDR2 as SVGAGI. Losses at the gene ends were 6 bases for V and 1 base for J; bases not matched to a gene: 1. CDR3 residues: CASSDRGSYNSPLHF. The CDR3 DNA is TGTGCCAGCAGCGACAGGGGGTCCTATAATTCACCCCTCCACTTT.

V is TRBV10-2 and J is TRBJ1-1, with D possibly being TRBD1 (6 bases). Trimming took 7 bases from V and 0 from J, leaving 12 bases between them. This CDR3 contains 14 residues. From germline, CDR1 is WSHSY and CDR2 SAAADI. The CDR3 nucleotides are TGCGCCAGCAACCAGGGGCTTCTGAACACTGAAGCTTTCTTT. It is translated as CASNQGLLNTEAFF.